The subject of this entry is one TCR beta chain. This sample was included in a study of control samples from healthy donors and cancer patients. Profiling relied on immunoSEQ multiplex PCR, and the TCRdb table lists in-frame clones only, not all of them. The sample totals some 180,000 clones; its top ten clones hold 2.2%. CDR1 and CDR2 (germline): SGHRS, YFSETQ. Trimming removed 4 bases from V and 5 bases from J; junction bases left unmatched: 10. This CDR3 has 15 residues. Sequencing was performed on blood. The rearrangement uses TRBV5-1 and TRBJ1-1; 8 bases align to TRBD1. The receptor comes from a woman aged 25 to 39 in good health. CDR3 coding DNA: TGCGCCAGCAGCCCGGACAGGGCGGGAGGTACTGAAGCTTTCTTT. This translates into CASSPDRAGGTEAFF.